This T cell receptor (beta chain) was profiled in a study of tumor-infiltrating lymphocytes in localized non-small cell lung cancer. The wider study: Some samples were collected after neoadjuvant chemotherapy; smokers, never-smokers and several histologies were included. From each patient, both tumor and uninvolved lung, non-adjacent to tumor, were sampled. Study conclusions and caveats: Different pieces of the same tissue went to different assays, confounding technical variation with intratumor heterogeneity.

V lost 3 bases, J lost 0 bases, and 12 bases lay in between. The V gene's germline CDR1 is ENHRY and CDR2 SYGVKD. The CDR3 is 16 amino acids. Sequenced by immunoSEQ multiplex PCR; TCRdb stores in-frame clones only, minus some. The sample records some 13,000 clones, 68% being singletons. Comment on this clone: Its antigen is currently unknown. The sample holds other DNA sequences that translate to the same CDR3.

The chain combines TRBV10-3 with TRBJ1-3; D is unresolved. This TCR derives from a human donor with non-small cell lung cancer. Sequencing input: uninvolved lung tissue not adjacent to the tumor. As DNA, the CDR3 is TGTGCCATCAGTGAATCTCAGGACTACTCTGGAAACACCATATATTTT. Translation gives CAISESQDYSGNTIYF.